This TCR beta chain was retrieved from a study of technical replicates of blood from several donors. Between the trimmed V and J ends, which lost 2 bases and 2 bases, there was a span of 13 bases. CDR1 is SGHNT, CDR2 YYREEE, per germline (reference sequence). The CDR3 runs 15 residues. Profiled with immunoSEQ multiplex PCR; TCRdb holds only in-frame clones, not every one. Here the sample spans around 62,000 clones, roughly 98% being singletons. Source material: T cells isolated from PBMCs. The chain joins TRBV5-4 to TRBJ2-5; no reliable D call. The TCR was taken from a human donor in good health. CDR3 sequence (DNA): TGTGCCAGCAGCTTTGTTGCGGAGATGCAAGAGACCCAGTACTTC. It translates to CASSFVAEMQETQYF. Together with reference TRBV5-4 and TRBJ2-5, the CDR3 gives the full variable domain: ETGVTQSPTHLIKTRGQQVTLRCSSQSGHNTVSWYQQALGQGPQFIFQYYREEENGRGNFPPRFSGLQFPNYSSELNVNALELDDSALYLCASSFVAEMQETQYFGPGTRLLVL.